What follows are 26 T cell receptor beta chains derived from one specimen sequenced in a study of regulatory T cells in long-lasting Graves disease. According to the study, TCR beta libraries were built with iRepertoire HTBI primers and CDR3-region Arm-PCR. TCRdb itself ran the multiplex PCR reads through MiXCR, one entry per CDR3 protein. The sample lists approximately 390,000 distinct CDR3 sequences; about 17% were seen once. Time point in this sample: newly diagnosed GD, antithyroid drugs for less than 3 months. Scientists built the TCR library using RNA that was extracted from PBMCs. The same data also contributed to another study, on T cells in Graves' hyperthyroidism and ophthalmopathy.

The material sequenced was peripheral blood mononuclear cells (PBMCs), taken at new diagnosis, from a patient treated with antithyroid drugs. Source of these receptors: a woman aged 18-29 years with Graves disease.

This clonotype was seen many times. This rearrangement joins TRBV7-2 to TRBJ2-1, with 9 bases that match TRBD2. The CDR3 is 16 amino acids. V trimming: 5 bases; J trimming: 3 bases; junction bases outside the gene matches: 8. CDR1 and CDR2 from the germline V gene are SGHTA and FQGNSA. CDR3 nucleotide sequence: TGTGCCAGCAGCGTCGGACTAGCGACGGTCTACAATGAGCAGTTCTTC. Residues: CASSVGLATVYNEQFF.

In its sample, this clonotype was seen many times. The rearrangement links TRBV3-1 to TRBJ1-5; D remains ambiguous. Germline CDR1 LGHDT, CDR2 YNNKEL (reference sequence). Trimming took 1 base from V and 0 from J, leaving 4 bases between them. The CDR3 totals 14 residues. This CDR3 is CASSQVASNQPQHF. The CDR3 nucleotides are TGTGCCAGCAGCCAAGTGGCTAGCAATCAGCCCCAGCATTTT.

A few counts support this clonotype. A much larger clone differs by one base, so this may be a read error. The J gene is TRBJ1-1, the V gene TRBV5-6; D call uncertain. Trimming took off 4 bases at V and 4 bases at J, with 14 bases between the two ends. This CDR3 is built from 14 residues. Germline V gives CDR1 SGHDT, CDR2 YYEEEE. The CDR3 DNA is TGTGCCAGCAGCACGGCCACGATGGGCACTGAAGCTTTCTTT. Protein sequence: CASSTATMGTEAFF.

This clonotype was found many times. The chain couples TRBV6-1 to TRBJ2-1, with 9 bases fitting TRBD1. The CDR3 has 15 residues. Trimming at V came to 6 bases and at J to 8 bases, leaving 11 bases not matched to a gene. In germline, CDR1 is MNHNS, CDR2 SASEGT. The CDR3 DNA follows: TGTGCCAGCAGACGCCGGGACAGGGTCGGCGATGAGCAGTTCTTC. This translates into CASRRRDRVGDEQFF.

In its sample, this clonotype was seen many times. The chain employs TRBV7-2 and TRBJ2-1; D is unresolved. Germline V gene lookup returns CDR1 SGHTA and CDR2 FQGNSA. The V and J ends lost 7 bases and 4 bases respectively, with 5 bases between them. This CDR3 has 11 amino acids. CDR3 sequence reads: CASNRYNEQFF. CDR3 nucleotides: TGTGCCAGCAACCGTTACAATGAGCAGTTCTTC. Supplemented by reference TRBV7-2 and TRBJ2-1, the full variable domain reads GAGVSQSPSNKVTEKGKDVELRCDPISGHTALYWYRQSLGQGLEFLIYFQGNSAPDKSGLPSDRFSAERTGGSVSTLTIQRTQQEDSAVYLCASNRYNEQFFGPGTRLTVL.

In its sample, this clonotype was seen many times. The J gene is TRBJ2-7, the V gene TRBV6-2 or TRBV6-3, with no clear D. V lost 0 bases to trimming and J lost 3 bases, with 12 bases between them. Germline CDR1 MNHEY, CDR2 SVGEGT. The CDR3 is made up of 15 amino acids. CDR3 coding DNA: TGTGCCAGCAGTTACTCGGGTTTGGCGGACTACGAGCAGTACTTC. This gives the protein CASSYSGLADYEQYF.

This clonotype was seen repeatedly, ten times or more. The chain is built from TRBV30 and TRBJ2-1, with TRBD1 as a possible D gene (5 bases). Germline V gene lookup returns CDR1 GTSNPN and CDR2 SVGIG (reference sequence). V was clipped by 6 bases and J by 0 bases, with 12 bases between them. The CDR3 contains 14 residues. In nucleotides, the CDR3 is TGTGCCTGCAGACAGAGGTCCTCCTACAATGAGCAGTTCTTC. Amino acids: CACRQRSSYNEQFF.

There are many counts of this clonotype. This sequence joins TRBV3-1 and TRBJ2-1; 10 nucleotides agree with TRBD1. CDR1 and CDR2 from the germline V gene are LGHDT and YNNKEL (reference sequence). The J segment lost 13 bases and the V segment lost 3 bases, leaving 3 bases of the junction unmatched. The CDR3 loop spans 12 amino acids. CDR3: CASSQRDRGQFF. The DNA for the CDR3 is TGTGCCAGCAGCCAGCGGGACAGGGGCCAGTTCTTC.

This clonotype was seen ten or more times. The chain has TRBV11-2 and TRBJ2-1; TRBD1 aligns across 9 bases. J lost 10 bases, V lost 3 bases, and 7 bases had no gene match. This CDR3 comprises 14 residues. Germline V gene sequence: CDR1 SGHAT, CDR2 FQNNGV. CDR3 coding DNA: TGTGCCAGCAGCTTCTGGGACAGGGTCGGGGAGCAGTTCTTC. Protein: CASSFWDRVGEQFF.

This clonotype was seen ten or more times. V gene TRBV20-1 combines with J gene TRBJ2-7; D remains unclear. The germline V gene encodes CDR1 DFQATT and CDR2 SNEGSKA (reference sequence). This CDR3 comprises 14 residues. Trimming stripped 3 bases from V and 1 base from J, with 13 bases between. The CDR3 loop reads CSASVPGGSYEQYF. The CDR3 DNA reads as TGCAGTGCTAGTGTCCCAGGCGGATCCTACGAGCAGTACTTC.

The chain couples TRBV20-1 to TRBJ1-1; TRBD1 agrees at 7 bases. Germline-derived CDR1 and CDR2 are DFQATT and SNEGSKA (reference sequence). This CDR3 region has 15 residues. The junction had 4 bases not matched to a gene; V was cut back by 0 bases and J by 0 bases. CDR3 nucleotide sequence: TGCAGTGCTAGAGATTTACAGGGGATGAACACTGAAGCTTTCTTT. Translating it yields CSARDLQGMNTEAFF.

This clonotype has at least ten counts. The CDR3 DNA reads as TGTGCCAGCAGTCCAGCCCGGGTGGGGAGCAATCAGCCCCAGCATTTT. Protein sequence: CASSPARVGSNQPQHF. V and J are TRBV12-3 or TRBV12-4 and TRBJ1-5; D is unresolved. The V end lost 5 bases, the J end lost 1 base, and 15 bases lay between the germline ends. CDR3 length: 16 residues.

This clonotype was seen many times. The genes are TRBV2 and TRBJ2-3, with TRBD2 matching 10 bases. The CDR3 runs to 15 residues. The germline V gene has CDR1 SNHLY and CDR2 FYNNEI. Unmatched junction bases numbered 5, after V lost 5 bases and J lost 3 bases. The CDR3 is CASSRAGGLTDTQYF. CDR3 DNA sequence: TGTGCCAGCAGTCGAGCGGGGGGGCTAACAGATACGCAGTATTTT.

On this clonotype: One junction end disagrees with the germline gene, perhaps due to a read error. CDR3 sequence: CASGLRGLVDTQYF. The CDR3, as DNA: TGTGCCAGCGGTTTACGGGGGCTTGTAGATACGCAGTATTTT. The gene calls are TRBV28 and TRBJ2-3; D assignment may be TRBD1 or TRBD2 (6 bases each). CDR1 is MDHEN, CDR2 SYDVKM, per germline. This CDR3 region has 14 residues.

This clonotype was observed many times. This chain joins TRBV6-5 and TRBJ2-1, with D possibly matching TRBD1 (6 bases). CDR1 is MNHEY and CDR2 is SVGAGI in the germline V gene. This CDR3 spans 14 amino acids. Trimming removed 4 bases from V and 9 bases from J, with 16 bases in between. The CDR3 is CASSSRGEWGEQFF. CDR3 DNA: TGTGCCAGCAGTTCCAGGGGCGAGTGGGGTGAGCAGTTCTTC.

In its sample, this clonotype was seen a few times. The rearrangement links TRBV6-9 to TRBJ1-2; D may be TRBD1 (6 bases). V lost 4 bases and J 1 base, leaving 22 bases between the germline ends. This CDR3 is built from 18 residues. Germline loops: CDR1 MNHGY, CDR2 SVAAGI. As DNA, the CDR3 is TGTGCCAGCAGTTCTCCCGGTACGACAGGACTTAATAACTATGGCTACACCTTC. It is translated as CASSSPGTTGLNNYGYTF.

The chain uses TRBV20-1 and TRBJ1-2; weak D call: TRBD1 (5 bases). The germline CDR1 and CDR2 sequences are DFQATT and SNEGSKA (reference sequence). The CDR3 has 12 amino acids. V was cut by 8 bases and J by 0 bases, with 10 bases left in between. The CDR3 sequence is CSTGTSNYGYTF. CDR3 in DNA: TGCAGTACCGGGACCTCTAACTATGGCTACACCTTC.

This clonotype was recorded many times. This chain connects TRBV5-4 to TRBJ2-1; 8 nucleotides line up with TRBD1. V lost 0 bases, J lost 5 bases, and 7 bases stayed unmatched. This CDR3 is 16 amino acids long. CDR1 is SGHNT, CDR2 YYREEE, per germline (reference sequence). CDR3 sequence: CASSLGGQDPNNEQFF. The CDR3 DNA is TGTGCCAGCAGCTTGGGGGGACAGGACCCAAACAATGAGCAGTTCTTC.

This clonotype came up once. This chain uses TRBV7-9 with TRBJ2-3; 7 bases are a match to TRBD1. Germline V gene sequence: CDR1 SEHNR, CDR2 FQNEAQ (reference sequence). The junction had 3 bases not matched to a gene; V was cut back by 3 bases and J by 0 bases. The CDR3 is 15 residues long. The CDR3: CASSLSQGSTDTQYF. The CDR3 coding sequence is TGTGCCAGCAGCTTGTCACAGGGGAGCACAGATACGCAGTATTTT.

This rearrangement joins TRBV7-9 to TRBJ2-4; TRBD2 is a possible D gene (6 bases). Germline V gives CDR1 SEHNR, CDR2 FQNEAQ (reference sequence). With 5 bases removed from V and 8 bases from J, the gap between germline ends came to 10 bases. The CDR3 is 12 residues long. The CDR3 region is CASSLGGYIQYF. CDR3 in DNA: TGTGCCAGCAGCCTCGGGGGATACATTCAGTACTTC.

This clonotype was seen repeatedly, ten times or more. The chain couples TRBV6-1 to TRBJ1-5; possible D gene TRBD1, 6 bases. There are 14 residues in the CDR3. The V and J ends lost 6 bases and 7 bases respectively, with 16 bases between them. The germline V gene encodes CDR1 MNHNS and CDR2 SASEGT. As DNA, the CDR3 is TGTGCCAGCAGGGAAACAGGGACTAGGCAGCCCCAGCATTTT. This sequence encodes CASRETGTRQPQHF.

The sample holds a few counts of this clonotype. CDR3 bases: TGTGCCAGCAGCGTAGCGGGGCGGGAGGGCCTTTACAATGAGCAGTTCTTC. Amino acid sequence: CASSVAGREGLYNEQFF. The V call is TRBV9, the J call TRBJ2-1, with 9 bases fitting TRBD2. J lost 4 bases, V lost 0 bases, and 8 bases had no gene match. The V gene's germline CDR1 is SGDLS and CDR2 YYNGEE. The CDR3 is 17 residues long. Variable domain in full (rest from reference TRBV9 and TRBJ2-1): DSGVTQTPKHLITATGQRVTLRCSPRSGDLSVYWYQQSLDQGLQFLIQYYNGEERAKGNILERFSAQQFPDLHSELNLSSLELGDSALYFCASSVAGREGLYNEQFFGPGTRLTVL.

This clonotype has at least ten counts. This sequence joins TRBV11-3 and TRBJ2-2; D is ambiguous. The CDR3 totals 12 residues. Per germline, CDR1 SGHNT and CDR2 YENEEA. Trimming stripped 5 bases from V and 6 bases from J, with 7 bases between. The CDR3 reads CASSQWAGELFF. CDR3 DNA sequence: TGTGCCAGCAGCCAGTGGGCCGGGGAGCTGTTTTTT. Full variable domain (rest looked up from reference TRBV11-3 and TRBJ2-2): EAGVVQSPRYKIIEKKQPVAFWCNPISGHNTLYWYLQNLGQGPELLIRYENEEAVDDSQLPKDRFSAERLKGVDSTLKIQPAELGDSAVYLCASSQWAGELFFGEGSRLTVL.

This clonotype has a count of ten or more. This chain uses TRBV4-1 with TRBJ2-3; D call uncertain. Per the germline V gene, CDR1 is MGHRA and CDR2 is YSYEKL. V lost 2 bases to trimming and J lost 2 bases, with 14 bases between them. The CDR3 is 16 residues long. The CDR3: CASSQPARRNTDTQYF. DNA for the CDR3: TGCGCCAGCAGCCAACCGGCTCGGCGGAACACAGATACGCAGTATTTT.

V usage is TRBV5-1 and J usage is TRBJ1-3; tentative D call: TRBD1 (5 bases). The length of the CDR3 is 15 residues. V lost 4 bases to trimming and J lost 0 bases, with 11 bases between them. The germline V gene encodes CDR1 SGHRS and CDR2 YFSETQ. The chain's CDR3 is CASSPGTYSGNTIYF. The CDR3 DNA sequence: TGCGCCAGCAGCCCGGGGACTTACTCTGGAAACACCATATATTTT. The complete variable domain, with remaining parts taken from reference TRBV5-1 and TRBJ1-3, reads KAGVTQTPRYLIKTRGQQVTLSCSPISGHRSVSWYQQTPGQGLQFLFEYFSETQRNKGNFPGRFSGRQFSNSRSEMNVSTLELGDSALYLCASSPGTYSGNTIYFGEGSWLTVV.

As concerns this clonotype: The junction and the germline gene differ at one end; a read error may be behind it. This chain uses TRBV7-9 with TRBJ1-5, with TRBD1 as a possible D gene (6 bases). The CDR3 has 20 amino acids. The V gene's germline CDR1 is SEHNR and CDR2 FQNEAQ (reference sequence). The CDR3 DNA is TGTGCCAGCAGCTTAGAAATCGCGGGAGGGCAACAGGGTAGCGATCAGCCCCAGCATTTT. Its protein is CASSLEIAGGQQGSDQPQHF.